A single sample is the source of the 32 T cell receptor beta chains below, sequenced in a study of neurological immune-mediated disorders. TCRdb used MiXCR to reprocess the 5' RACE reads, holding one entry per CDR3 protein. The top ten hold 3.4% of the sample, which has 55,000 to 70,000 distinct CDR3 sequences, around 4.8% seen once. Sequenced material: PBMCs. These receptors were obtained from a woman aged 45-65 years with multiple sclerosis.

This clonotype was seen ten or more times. CDR3 region: CASSLAGVPGELFF. The DNA for the CDR3 is TGTGCCAGCAGTTTAGCAGGCGTCCCCGGGGAGCTGTTTTTT. The chain links TRBV12-3 or TRBV12-4 to TRBJ2-2; D call uncertain. Trimming removed 0 bases from V and 6 bases from J, with 8 bases in between. The CDR3 consists of 14 residues.

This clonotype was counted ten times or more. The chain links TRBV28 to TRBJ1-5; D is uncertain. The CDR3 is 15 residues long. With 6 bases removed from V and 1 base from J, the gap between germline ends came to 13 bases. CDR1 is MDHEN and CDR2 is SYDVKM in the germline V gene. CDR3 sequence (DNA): TGTGCCAGCAGCTTTGGCGGTCCAAGCAATCAGCCCCAGCATTTT. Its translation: CASSFGGPSNQPQHF. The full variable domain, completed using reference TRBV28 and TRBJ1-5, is DVKVTQSSRYLVKRTGEKVFLECVQDMDHENMFWYRQDPGLGLRLIYFSYDVKMKEKGDIPEGYSVSREKKERFSLILESASTNQTSMYLCASSFGGPSNQPQHFGDGTRLSIL.

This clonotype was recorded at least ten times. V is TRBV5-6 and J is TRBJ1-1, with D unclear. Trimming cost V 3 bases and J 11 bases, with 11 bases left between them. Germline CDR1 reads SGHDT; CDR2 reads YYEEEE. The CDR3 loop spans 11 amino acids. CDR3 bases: TGTGCCAGCAGCTCAAAGGCCGGGGCTTTCTTT. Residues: CASSSKAGAFF.

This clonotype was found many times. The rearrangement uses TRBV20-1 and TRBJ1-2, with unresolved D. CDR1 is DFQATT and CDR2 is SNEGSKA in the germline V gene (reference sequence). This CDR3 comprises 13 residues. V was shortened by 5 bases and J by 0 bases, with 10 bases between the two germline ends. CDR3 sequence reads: CSAEDGTNYGYTF. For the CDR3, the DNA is TGCAGTGCTGAAGACGGAACTAACTATGGCTACACCTTC.

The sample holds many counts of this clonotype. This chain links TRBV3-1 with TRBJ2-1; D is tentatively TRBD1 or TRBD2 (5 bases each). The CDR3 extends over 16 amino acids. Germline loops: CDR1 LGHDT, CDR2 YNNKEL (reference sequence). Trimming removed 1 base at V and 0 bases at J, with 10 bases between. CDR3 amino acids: CASSQVGDLSYNEQFF. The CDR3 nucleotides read TGTGCCAGCAGCCAAGTGGGGGACCTCTCCTACAATGAGCAGTTCTTC.

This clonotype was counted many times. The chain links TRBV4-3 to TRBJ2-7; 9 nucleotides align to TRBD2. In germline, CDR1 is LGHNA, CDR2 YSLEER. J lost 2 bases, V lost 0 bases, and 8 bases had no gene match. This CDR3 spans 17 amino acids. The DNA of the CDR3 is TGCGCCAGCAGCCAAGATAATTGGCTAGCGGGGACCTACGAGCAGTACTTC. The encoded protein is CASSQDNWLAGTYEQYF.

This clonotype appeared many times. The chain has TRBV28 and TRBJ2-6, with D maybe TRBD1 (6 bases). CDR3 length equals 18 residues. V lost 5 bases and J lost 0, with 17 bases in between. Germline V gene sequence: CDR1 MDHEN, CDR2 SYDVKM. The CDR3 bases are TGTGCCAGCAGTGGACGGGACACCCAGAGCTCTGGGGCCAACGTCCTGACTTTC. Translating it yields CASSGRDTQSSGANVLTF.

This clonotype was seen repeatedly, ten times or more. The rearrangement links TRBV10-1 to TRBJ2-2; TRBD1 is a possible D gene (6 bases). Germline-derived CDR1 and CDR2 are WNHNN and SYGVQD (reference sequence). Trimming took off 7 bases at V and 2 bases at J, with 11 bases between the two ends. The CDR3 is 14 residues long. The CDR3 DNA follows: TGCGCCAGCAAATCCGGGACAAACACCGGGGAGCTGTTTTTT. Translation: CASKSGTNTGELFF.

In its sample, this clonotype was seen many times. CDR3 DNA: TGCAGTGCTAGTCCGAGAGGTCAGCCCCAGCATTTT. Its translation is CSASPRGQPQHF. The V gene is TRBV20-1, the J gene TRBJ1-5, with D unclear. The CDR3 loop spans 12 amino acids. The V gene's germline CDR1 is DFQATT and CDR2 SNEGSKA (reference sequence). With 3 bases removed from V and 6 bases from J, the gap between germline ends came to 9 bases.

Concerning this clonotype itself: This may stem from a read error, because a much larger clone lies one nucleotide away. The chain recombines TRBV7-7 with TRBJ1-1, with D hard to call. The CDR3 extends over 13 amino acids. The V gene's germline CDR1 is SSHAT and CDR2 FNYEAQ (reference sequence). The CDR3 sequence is CASSLREYTEAFF. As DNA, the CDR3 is TGTGCTAGCAGCTTACGCGAGTACACTGAAGCTTTCTTT.

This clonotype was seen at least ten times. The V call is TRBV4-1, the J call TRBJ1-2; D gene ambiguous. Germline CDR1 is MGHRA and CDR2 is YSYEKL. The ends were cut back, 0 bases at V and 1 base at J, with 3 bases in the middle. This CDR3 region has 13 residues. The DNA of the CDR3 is TGCGCCAGCAGCCAAGACGGTAACTATGGCTACACCTTC. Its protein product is CASSQDGNYGYTF.

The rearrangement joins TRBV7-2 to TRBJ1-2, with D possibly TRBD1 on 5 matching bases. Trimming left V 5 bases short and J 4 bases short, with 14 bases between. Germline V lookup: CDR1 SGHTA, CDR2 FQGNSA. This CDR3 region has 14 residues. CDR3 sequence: CASSLVTELYGYTF. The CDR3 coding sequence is TGTGCCAGCAGCCTTGTGACAGAACTCTATGGCTACACCTTC.

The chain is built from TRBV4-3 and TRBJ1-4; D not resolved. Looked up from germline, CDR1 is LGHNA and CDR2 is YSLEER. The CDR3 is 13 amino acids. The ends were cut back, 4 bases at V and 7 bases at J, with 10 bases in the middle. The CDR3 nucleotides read TGCGCCAGCAGCCTTAAGGGTGGTGAAAAACTGTTTTTT. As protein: CASSLKGGEKLFF.

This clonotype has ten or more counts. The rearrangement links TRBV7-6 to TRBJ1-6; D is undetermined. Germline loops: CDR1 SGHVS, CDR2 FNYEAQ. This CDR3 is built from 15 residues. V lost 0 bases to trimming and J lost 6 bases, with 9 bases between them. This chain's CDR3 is CASSLASGSNSPLHF. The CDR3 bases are TGTGCCAGCAGCTTAGCCTCGGGCTCTAATTCACCCCTCCACTTT.

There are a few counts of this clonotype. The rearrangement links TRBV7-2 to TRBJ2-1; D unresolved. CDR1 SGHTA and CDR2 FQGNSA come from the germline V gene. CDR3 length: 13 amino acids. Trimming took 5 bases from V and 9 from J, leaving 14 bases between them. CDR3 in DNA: TGTGCCAGCAGCGTGGAAACATTCTCTGAGCAGTTCTTC. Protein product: CASSVETFSEQFF.

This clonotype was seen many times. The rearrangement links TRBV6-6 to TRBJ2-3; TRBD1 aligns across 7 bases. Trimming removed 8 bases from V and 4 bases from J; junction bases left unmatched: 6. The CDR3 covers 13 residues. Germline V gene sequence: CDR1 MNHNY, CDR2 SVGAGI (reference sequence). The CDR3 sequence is CASRQGVSDTQYF. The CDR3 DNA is TGTGCCAGCCGACAGGGAGTTTCAGATACGCAGTATTTT.

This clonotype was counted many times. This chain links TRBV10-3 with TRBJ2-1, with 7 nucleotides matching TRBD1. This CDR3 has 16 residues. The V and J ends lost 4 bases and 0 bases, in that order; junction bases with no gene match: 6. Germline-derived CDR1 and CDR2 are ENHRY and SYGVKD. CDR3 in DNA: TGTGCCATCAGTGGGAACAGGGGCGACTCCTACAATGAGCAGTTCTTC. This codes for CAISGNRGDSYNEQFF.

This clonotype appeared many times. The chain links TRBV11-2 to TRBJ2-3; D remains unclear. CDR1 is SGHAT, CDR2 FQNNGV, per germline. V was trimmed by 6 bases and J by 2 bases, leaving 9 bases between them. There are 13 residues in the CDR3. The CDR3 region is CASSRIVTDTQYF. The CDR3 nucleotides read TGTGCCAGCAGTCGCATCGTCACAGATACGCAGTATTTT.

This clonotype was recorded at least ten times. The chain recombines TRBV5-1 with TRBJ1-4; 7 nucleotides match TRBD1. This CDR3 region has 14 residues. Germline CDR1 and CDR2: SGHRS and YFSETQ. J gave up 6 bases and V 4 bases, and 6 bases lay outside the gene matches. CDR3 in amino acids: CASSHGTADEKLFF. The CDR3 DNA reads TGCGCCAGCAGCCATGGGACAGCTGATGAAAAACTGTTTTTT.

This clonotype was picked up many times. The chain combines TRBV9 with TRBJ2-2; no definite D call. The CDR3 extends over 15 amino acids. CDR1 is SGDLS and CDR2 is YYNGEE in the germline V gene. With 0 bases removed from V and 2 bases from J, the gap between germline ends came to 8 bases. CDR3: CASSVALGNTGELFF. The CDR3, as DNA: TGTGCCAGCAGCGTAGCTCTCGGTAACACCGGGGAGCTGTTTTTT.

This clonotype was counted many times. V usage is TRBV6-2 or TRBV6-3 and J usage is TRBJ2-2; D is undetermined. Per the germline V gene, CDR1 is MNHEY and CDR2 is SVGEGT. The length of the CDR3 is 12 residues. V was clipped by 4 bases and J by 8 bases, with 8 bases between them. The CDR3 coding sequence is TGTGCCAGCAGTTCTAGGAAGGGGGAGCTGTTTTTT. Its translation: CASSSRKGELFF.

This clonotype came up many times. In nucleotides, the CDR3 is TGTGCCAGCAGTCGACCTGGACAGTCTGGCTACACCTTC. This gives the protein CASSRPGQSGYTF. J is TRBJ1-2 and V is TRBV12-3 or TRBV12-4; D is possibly TRBD1 (6 bases). This CDR3 spans 13 amino acids. Trimming stripped 5 bases from V and 7 bases from J, with 14 bases between.

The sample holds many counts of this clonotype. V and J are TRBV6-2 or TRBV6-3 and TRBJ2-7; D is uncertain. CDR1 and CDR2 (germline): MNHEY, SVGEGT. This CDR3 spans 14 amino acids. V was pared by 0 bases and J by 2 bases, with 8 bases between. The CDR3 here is CASSYSSAAYEQYV. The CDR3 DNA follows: TGTGCCAGCAGTTACTCCTCGGCAGCCTACGAGCAGTACGTC.

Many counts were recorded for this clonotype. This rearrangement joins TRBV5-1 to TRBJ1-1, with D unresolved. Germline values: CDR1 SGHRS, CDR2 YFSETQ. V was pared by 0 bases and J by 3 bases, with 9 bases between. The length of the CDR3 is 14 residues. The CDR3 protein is CASSLVGLDTEAFF. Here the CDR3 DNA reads TGCGCCAGCAGCTTGGTAGGGTTGGACACTGAAGCTTTCTTT. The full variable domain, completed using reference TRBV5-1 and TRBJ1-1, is KAGVTQTPRYLIKTRGQQVTLSCSPISGHRSVSWYQQTPGQGLQFLFEYFSETQRNKGNFPGRFSGRQFSNSRSEMNVSTLELGDSALYLCASSLVGLDTEAFFGQGTRLTVV.

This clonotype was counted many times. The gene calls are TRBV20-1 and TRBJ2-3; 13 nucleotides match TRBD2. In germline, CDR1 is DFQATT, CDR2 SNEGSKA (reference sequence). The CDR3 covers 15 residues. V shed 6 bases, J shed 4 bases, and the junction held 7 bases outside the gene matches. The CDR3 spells CSAARTSGGSDTQYF. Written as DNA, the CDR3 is TGCAGTGCCGCCAGGACTAGCGGGGGCTCAGATACGCAGTATTTT.

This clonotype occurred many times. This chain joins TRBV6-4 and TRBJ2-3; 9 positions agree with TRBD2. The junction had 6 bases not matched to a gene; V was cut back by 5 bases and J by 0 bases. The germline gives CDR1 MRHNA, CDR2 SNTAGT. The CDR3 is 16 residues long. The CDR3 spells CASSITSGSSTDTQYF. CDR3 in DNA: TGTGCCAGCAGTATTACTAGCGGGTCTAGCACAGATACGCAGTATTTT.

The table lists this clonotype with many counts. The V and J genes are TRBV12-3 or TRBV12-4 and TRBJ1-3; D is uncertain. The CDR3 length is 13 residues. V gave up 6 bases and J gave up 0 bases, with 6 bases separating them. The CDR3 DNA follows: TGTGCCAGCAGACAGAGCTCTGGAAACACCATATATTTT. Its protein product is CASRQSSGNTIYF.

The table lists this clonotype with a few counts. CDR3 nucleotides: TGCAGTGCTCAGACTAGCGGGGTCTACAATGAGCAGTTCTTC. Amino acid sequence: CSAQTSGVYNEQFF. This chain links TRBV20-1 with TRBJ2-1; TRBD2 aligns across 11 bases. Germline CDR1 is DFQATT and CDR2 is SNEGSKA (reference sequence). The J segment lost 3 bases and the V segment lost 5 bases, leaving 3 bases of the junction unmatched. The CDR3 has 14 residues.

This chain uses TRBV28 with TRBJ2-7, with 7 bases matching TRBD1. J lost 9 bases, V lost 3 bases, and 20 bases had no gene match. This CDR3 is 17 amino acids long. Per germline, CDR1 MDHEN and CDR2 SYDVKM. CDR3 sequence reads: CASSFPSDREMVRGQYF. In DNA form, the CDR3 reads TGTGCCAGCAGTTTCCCCTCCGACAGGGAGATGGTACGGGGGCAGTACTTC.

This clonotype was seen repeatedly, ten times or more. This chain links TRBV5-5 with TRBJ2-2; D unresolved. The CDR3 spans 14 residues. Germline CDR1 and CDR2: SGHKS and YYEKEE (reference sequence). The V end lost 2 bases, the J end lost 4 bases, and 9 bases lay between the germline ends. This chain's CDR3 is CASSFMARTGELFF. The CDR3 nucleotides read TGTGCCAGCAGCTTTATGGCCCGCACCGGGGAGCTGTTTTTT.

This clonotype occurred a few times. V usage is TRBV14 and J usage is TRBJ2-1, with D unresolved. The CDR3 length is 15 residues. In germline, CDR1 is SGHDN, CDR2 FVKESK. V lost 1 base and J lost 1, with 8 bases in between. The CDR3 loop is CASSQGPVSYNEQFF. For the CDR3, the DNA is TGTGCCAGCAGCCAAGGACCCGTATCCTACAATGAGCAGTTCTTC.

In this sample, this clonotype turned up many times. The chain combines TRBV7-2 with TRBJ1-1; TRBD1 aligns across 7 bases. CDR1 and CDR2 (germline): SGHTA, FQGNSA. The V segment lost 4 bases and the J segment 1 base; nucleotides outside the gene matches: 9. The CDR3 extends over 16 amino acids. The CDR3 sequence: CASSSYDRDGNTEAFF. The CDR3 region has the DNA TGTGCCAGCAGCTCCTACGACAGGGATGGGAACACTGAAGCTTTCTTT.